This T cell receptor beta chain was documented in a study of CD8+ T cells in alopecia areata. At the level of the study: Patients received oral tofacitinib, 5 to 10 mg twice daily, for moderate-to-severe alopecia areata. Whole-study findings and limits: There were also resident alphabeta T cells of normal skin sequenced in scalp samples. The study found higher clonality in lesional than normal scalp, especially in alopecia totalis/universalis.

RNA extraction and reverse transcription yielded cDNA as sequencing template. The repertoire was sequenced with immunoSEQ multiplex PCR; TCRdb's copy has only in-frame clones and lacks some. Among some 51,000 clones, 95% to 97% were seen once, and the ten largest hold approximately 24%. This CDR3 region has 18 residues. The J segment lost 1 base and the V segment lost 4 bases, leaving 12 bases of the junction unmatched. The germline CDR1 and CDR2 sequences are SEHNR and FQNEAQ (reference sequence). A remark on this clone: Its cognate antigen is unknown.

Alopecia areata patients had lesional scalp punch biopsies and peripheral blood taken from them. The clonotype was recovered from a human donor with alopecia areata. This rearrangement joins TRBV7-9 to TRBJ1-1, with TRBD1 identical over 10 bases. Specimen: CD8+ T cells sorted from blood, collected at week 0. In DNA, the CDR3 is TGTGCCAGCAGCTCCGGGGACAGGGGCGCTACCCGGAACACTGAAGCTTTCTTT. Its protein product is CASSSGDRGATRNTEAFF.